This T cell receptor beta chain was profiled in a study of control samples from healthy donors and cancer patients. Trimming removed 2 bases from V and 5 bases from J, with 7 bases in between. The germline gives CDR1 SGDLS, CDR2 YYNGEE. This CDR3 region has 12 residues. The protocol was immunoSEQ multiplex PCR, while the TCRdb copy is restricted to in-frame clones and leaves out a portion. The sample contains 90,000 to 110,000 clones, approximately 90% of which appear only once. The genes are TRBV9 and TRBJ2-5; D may be TRBD2 (5 bases). This clonotype originated in a woman in her fifties or sixties in good health. The specimen sequenced was blood. CDR3 in amino acids: CASSVGAETQYF. The CDR3 DNA is TGTGCCAGCAGCGTGGGAGCGGAGACCCAGTACTTC.